This T cell receptor beta chain was identified during a study of blood T cell repertoires in COVID-19. About the study: Samples representing acute and convalescent COVID-19 were sourced from the United States, Italy and Spain.

While infection was still active, Seattle patients were enrolled and then followed longitudinally. There are 15 residues in the CDR3. The J segment lost 6 bases and the V segment lost 4 bases, leaving 10 bases of the junction unmatched. Germline loops: CDR1 SGHRS, CDR2 YFSETQ. Under the authors' procedure: From reference gene primer amplification, estimates of nucleated cell counts were derived. TCRdb keeps only in-frame clones here, not all; method: immunoSEQ multiplex PCR. V and J calls and clone size are copied from that table; D and trimming were computed from the DNA. This table has some 130,000 clones, 90% appearing once.

The specimen was peripheral blood. This chain joins TRBV5-1 and TRBJ2-1; 7 bases are shared with TRBD2. The source of this sequence is a man in his 60s with COVID-19, enrolled during active disease. CDR3 DNA sequence: TGCGCCAGCAGCCTGGGTGGGGGAGGGCCCAATGAGCAGTTCTTC. Its translation is CASSLGGGGPNEQFF.